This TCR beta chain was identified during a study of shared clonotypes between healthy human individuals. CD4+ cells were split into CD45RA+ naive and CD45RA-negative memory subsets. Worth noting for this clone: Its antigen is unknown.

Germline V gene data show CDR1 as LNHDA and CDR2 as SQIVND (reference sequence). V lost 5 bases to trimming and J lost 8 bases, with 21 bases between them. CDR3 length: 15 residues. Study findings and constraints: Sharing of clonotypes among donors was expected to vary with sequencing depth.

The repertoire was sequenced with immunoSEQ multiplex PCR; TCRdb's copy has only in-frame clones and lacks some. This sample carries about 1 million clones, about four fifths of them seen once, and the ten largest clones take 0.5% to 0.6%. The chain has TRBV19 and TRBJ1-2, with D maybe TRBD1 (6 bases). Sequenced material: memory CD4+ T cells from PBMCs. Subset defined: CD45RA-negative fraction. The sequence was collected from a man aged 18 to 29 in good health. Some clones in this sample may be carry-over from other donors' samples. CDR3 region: CASSADLQGGGGYTF. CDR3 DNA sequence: TGTGCCAGTAGTGCAGATTTACAGGGCGGAGGAGGCTACACCTTC.